This TCR beta chain was identified during a study of T-cell reconstitution after alpha-beta-depleted transplantation in children. Trimming cost V 0 bases and J 10 bases, with 10 bases left between them. This CDR3 region has 13 residues. Germline CDR1 and CDR2: LGHDT and YNNKEL (reference sequence). In the case of this clonotype: Its antigen remains unknown.

TCRbeta library preparation incorporated unique molecular identifiers. One entry per CDR3 protein, called by TCRdb with MiXCR from the PCR reads. The sample contains approximately 500,000 distinct CDR3 sequences, 25% to 30% of which appear only once. Regarding the study as a whole: Surviving thymic progenitors and recipient T cells were the source of high TCRbeta diversity at day 60 in some patients. Newly produced T cells mostly accounted for T-cell counts and diversity one year post-transplant.

J is TRBJ2-1 and V is TRBV3-1; D gene ambiguous. The sample was PBMCs, taken before TCRalphabeta/CD19-depleted stem cell transplant. The TCR comes from a boy less than two years old with Wiskott-Aldrich syndrome, due to receive a stem cell transplant. The CDR3 DNA is TGTGCCAGCAGCCAAGACCTTAAAGGAGAGCAGTTCTTC. It specifies CASSQDLKGEQFF.